Reported below is one T cell receptor (beta chain). The sample originates from a study of T cell responses to AZD1222 COVID-19 vaccine. Method: immunoSEQ multiplex PCR; TCRdb's copy keeps in-frame clones and lacks some. The data show about 150,000 clones, approximately 90% seen once. The CDR3 totals 15 residues. V lost 6 bases to trimming and J lost 2 bases, with 16 bases between them. Germline lookup yields CDR1 MNHEY and CDR2 SMNVEV (reference sequence). The chain carries TRBV27 and TRBJ2-5; possibly TRBD1 or TRBD2 for D (5 bases each). The specimen was peripheral blood, collected on day 0 of AZD1222 vaccination. The TCR comes from an adult in good health. The CDR3 sequence: CASRSEGRRQETQYF. The CDR3 nucleotides are TGTGCCAGCAGGTCCGAGGGACGGAGACAAGAGACCCAGTACTTC.